This T cell receptor beta chain comes out of a study of cytomegalovirus exposure and HLA in healthy donors. This CDR3 region has 12 residues. The germline V gene has CDR1 SGHTA and CDR2 FQGNSA. V was pared by 5 bases and J by 12 bases, with 9 bases of the junction left unmatched. Assay used: immunoSEQ multiplex PCR; TCRdb lists only in-frame clones, some missing. The table includes roughly 77,000 clones, 95% detected once. General study results and limits: The study designated 160 or so TCR beta chains cytomegalovirus-associated.

On this clone itself: Its antigen is as yet unknown.

The TCR originated in a woman younger than 30 in good health and CMV-seronegative. The V and J genes are TRBV7-2 and TRBJ1-2; 7 bases fit TRBD1. The source material was PBMCs. The CDR3 nucleotides read TGTGCCAGCAGCCAAACGACAGGGTCAAACACCTTC. As protein: CASSQTTGSNTF.